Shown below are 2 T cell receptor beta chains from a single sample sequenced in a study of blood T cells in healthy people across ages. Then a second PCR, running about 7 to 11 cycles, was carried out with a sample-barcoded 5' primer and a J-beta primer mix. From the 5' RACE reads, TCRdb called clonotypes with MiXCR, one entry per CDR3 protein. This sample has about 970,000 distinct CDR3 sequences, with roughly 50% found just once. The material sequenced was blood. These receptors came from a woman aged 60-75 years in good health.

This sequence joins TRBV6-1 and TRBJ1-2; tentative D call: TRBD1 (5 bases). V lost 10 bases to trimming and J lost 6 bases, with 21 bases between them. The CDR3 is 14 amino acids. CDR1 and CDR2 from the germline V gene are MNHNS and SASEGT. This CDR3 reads CATPRAFWYDGYTF. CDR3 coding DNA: TGTGCCACGCCCAGGGCTTTTTGGTATGATGGCTACACCTTC.

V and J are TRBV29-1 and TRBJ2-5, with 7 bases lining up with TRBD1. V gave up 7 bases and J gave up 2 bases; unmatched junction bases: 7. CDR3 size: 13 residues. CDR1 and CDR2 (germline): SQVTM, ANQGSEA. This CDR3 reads CSAVGQSQETQYF. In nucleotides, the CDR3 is TGCAGCGCAGTGGGACAGAGTCAAGAGACCCAGTACTTC.